This TCR beta chain was obtained from a study of blood T cell repertoires in COVID-19 (dated by TCRdb to about 2020). Looking at the study overall: Samples covering the acute and convalescent phases of COVID-19 were provided by collaborators in the United States, Italy and Spain. The material from the prospective study consisted of cDNA or gDNA derived from T cells, B-cell-depleted T cells, or PBMCs. Deeply sampled blood TCRbeta repertoires from subjects exposed to, actively infected with, or recovered from COVID-19 were included in the dataset. A freely available public database, intended as a resource for researchers studying the immune response to SARS-CoV-2, is where the repertoires were released. The samples were drawn from the first 160 participants of the ongoing ImmuneRACE study and from 1,254 subjects provided by 6 global collaborators. The sample metadata nearly always contained a de-identified subject ID, COVID-19 status, age in years and sex. Where available, HLA class I and class II types were obtained from metadata supplied by the sample provider rather than from assay-based typing.

Concerning this clone: The antigen this receptor binds is unknown. The record has no base qualities; no much larger clone is one base away.

CDR1 and CDR2, looked up from the germline V gene, are KGHSH and LQKENI. V sheds 3 bases and J sheds 8 bases, leaving 7 bases between their ends. From cysteine to phenylalanine, the CDR3 is 11 amino acids long. Only the CDR3 portion is preserved as DNA: 33 bases, with reading frame beginning at the first base. General study outcomes and caveats: The quantity of clinical and demographic metadata differed by source and by participant and was supplied without curation.

In the prospective study, participants were about 18 to 95 years old, resided in under 30 geographic areas of the United States, and were enrolled through a virtual design. In the prospective study, participants were assigned to cohorts based on the clinical history participants reported in a screening survey and a study questionnaire. Recovered participants in ImmuneRACE Cohort 3 were defined as having two consecutive negative NP/OP PCR tests, clearance from a healthcare professional, or resolution of symptoms. In the prospective study, whole blood, serum and a nasopharyngeal or oropharyngeal swab were collected from each participant by mobile phlebotomists. Prospective study participants could optionally give additional blood draws and questionnaires over an approximately two-month period. Blood samples from the prospective study were shipped frozen or at room temperature prior to DNA extraction.

The immunoSEQ Assay, a bias-controlled multiplex PCR, was used to amplify TCRbeta CDR3 regions from genomic DNA. In the authors' own workflow: The number of nucleated cells in each sample was estimated from the amplification of reference gene primers within the assay. To quantify the absolute abundance of each unique TCRbeta CDR3 rearrangement, sequence reads were collapsed and filtered. Productive Simpson clonality was computed per sample as the square root of Simpson's diversity index over productive rearrangements. What TCRdb holds here is the immuneACCESS table cut down to in-frame rearrangements. Part of the clones is not present; checked against another copy, under half of the missing clones reflect an unresolved V gene, and the others are unexplained. V and J calls plus clone size are reproduced from that table; the DNA served to infer D and trimming. In this sample the table shows 490,000 or so clones, about 88% of which occur a single time. The ten largest make up 8.3% of the sample.

Sequences were obtained from PBMCs or T cells enriched from blood (not recorded which). The origin of this receptor is a woman in her sixties or seventies who had recovered from COVID-19. The chain joins TRBV18 to TRBJ1-1; the D gene assignment is ambiguous. The CDR3 amino acid sequence is: CASSPVEEAFF. The sequenced DNA: TGTGCCAGCTCACCTGTAGAAGAAGCTTTCTTT.